The 30 T cell receptor beta chains given below trace back to one sample, sequenced in a study of cytomegalovirus exposure and HLA in healthy donors. The PCR made use of 60 Vbeta and 13 Jbeta primers. Sequencing was performed with immunoSEQ multiplex PCR; in TCRdb, only in-frame clones are kept and a portion is missing. Of around 80,000 clones listed, roughly 65% were seen once; the top ten hold 3.5% to 4.5%. The sample comprised PBMCs. All receptors derive from a male donor in good health and CMV-seropositive.

This clone was detected many times. This same CDR3 is encoded by further DNA sequences in the sample. The chain carries TRBV11-3 and TRBJ1-3; 9 bases align to TRBD1. The CDR3 length is 15 residues. Trimming at V came to 5 bases and at J to 2 bases, leaving 4 bases not matched to a gene. From germline, CDR1 is SGHNT and CDR2 YENEEA. The CDR3 region is CASSPGQGPGNTIYF. The CDR3 bases are TGTGCCAGCAGCCCGGGACAGGGCCCTGGAAACACCATATATTTT.

The V gene is TRBV7-8, the J gene TRBJ2-1, with D uncertain. The CDR3 extends over 14 amino acids. The V and J ends lost 4 bases and 1 base respectively, with 8 bases between them. In germline, CDR1 is SGHVS, CDR2 FQNEAQ. Here the CDR3 DNA reads TGTGCCAGCAGCTCAAGCAGGTCCTACAATGAGCAGTTCTTC. This encodes CASSSSRSYNEQFF.

The rearrangement joins TRBV10-3 to TRBJ1-2, with 7 bases matching TRBD1. The length of the CDR3 is 15 residues. V gave up 3 bases and J gave up 2 bases; unmatched junction bases: 6. In germline, CDR1 is ENHRY, CDR2 SYGVKD. The CDR3 nucleotides are TGTGCCATCAGTGACCCCCGGACAGGAAACTATGGCTACACCTTC. It translates to CAISDPRTGNYGYTF.

The chain couples TRBV6-5 to TRBJ2-7; tentative D call: TRBD2 (7 bases). The CDR3 sequence is 15 residues long. CDR1 and CDR2 from the germline V gene are MNHEY and SVGAGI. V lost 6 bases to trimming and J lost 2 bases, with 17 bases between them. The CDR3 DNA sequence: TGTGCCAGCAGCCGGGACTACCAGGGGACCTACGAGCAGTACTTC. Translation: CASSRDYQGTYEQYF.

The chain uses TRBV7-2 and TRBJ2-5; TRBD2 agrees at 8 bases. V dropped 4 bases and J dropped 2; count of bases not matched to a gene: 3. CDR3 length: 14 residues. Germline lookup yields CDR1 SGHTA and CDR2 FQGNSA. The CDR3 region has the DNA TGTGCCAGCAGCTATGGGACTAGTCAAGAGACCCAGTACTTC. This gives the protein CASSYGTSQETQYF.

This clone was observed a handful of times. V gene TRBV2 combines with J gene TRBJ2-2; D remains unclear. V was clipped by 1 base and J by 4 bases, with 10 bases between them. The germline V gene has CDR1 SNHLY and CDR2 FYNNEI. The CDR3 extends over 15 amino acids. This CDR3 reads CASSEGSRGTGELFF. Here the CDR3 DNA reads TGTGCCAGCAGTGAAGGATCCCGCGGCACCGGGGAGCTGTTTTTT.

The J gene is TRBJ1-4, the V gene TRBV5-6; 8 bases match TRBD1. V shed 4 bases, J shed 4 bases, and the junction held 9 bases outside the gene matches. Germline values: CDR1 SGHDT, CDR2 YYEEEE. The CDR3 spans 16 residues. The CDR3 bases are TGTGCCAGCAGCCTCAGGACAGGGAATAATAATGAAAAACTGTTTTTT. As protein: CASSLRTGNNNEKLFF.

This clone was seen a few times. The chain couples TRBV5-1 to TRBJ1-2, with 9 positions matching TRBD1. This CDR3 comprises 14 residues. The V gene's germline CDR1 is SGHRS and CDR2 YFSETQ. With 0 bases clipped from V and 7 bases from J, the junction kept 4 bases outside the gene matches. The CDR3 loop reads CASSLEDRGSGYTF. CDR3 sequence (DNA): TGCGCCAGCAGCTTGGAGGACAGGGGAAGTGGCTACACCTTC.

This rearrangement joins TRBV15 to TRBJ2-1, with 10 bases fitting TRBD2. Germline V gives CDR1 LNHNV, CDR2 YYDKDF (reference sequence). CDR3 size: 17 residues. Trimming cost V 1 base and J 2 bases; bases outside gene matches: 5. The CDR3 bases are TGTGCCACCAGCAGAGGCGAAGCGGGGGGGGCCTACAATGAGCAGTTCTTC. Translation: CATSRGEAGGAYNEQFF.

The chain recombines TRBV6-5 with TRBJ1-1; no reliable D call. CDR3 length: 14 residues. V lost 2 bases and J lost 1, with 8 bases in between. Germline CDR1 and CDR2: MNHEY and SVGAGI. The CDR3: CASSYAEQNTEAFF. The CDR3 DNA reads TGTGCCAGCAGTTACGCGGAGCAGAACACTGAAGCTTTCTTT.

This clone was seen only once. The CDR3 region has the DNA TGTGCCAGCAGCGTAGGACTGTCGTACGAGCAGTACTTC. As protein: CASSVGLSYEQYF. This chain links TRBV9 with TRBJ2-7; D not resolved. CDR1 and CDR2 from the germline V gene are SGDLS and YYNGEE. The CDR3 has 13 residues. Trimming pared 0 bases from V and 4 bases from J, leaving 8 bases between.

The chain is built from TRBV7-2 and TRBJ1-3; a possible D gene is TRBD1 (6 bases). CDR3 size: 16 residues. V lost 8 bases and J lost 4, with 21 bases in between. The germline V gene has CDR1 SGHTA and CDR2 FQGNSA. The CDR3 region is CASREVGGPAGNTIYF. CDR3 in DNA: TGTGCCAGCCGAGAGGTCGGGGGGCCTGCGGGAAACACCATATATTTT.

The chain combines TRBV7-6 with TRBJ2-5, with 7 bases matching TRBD2. Per germline, CDR1 SGHVS and CDR2 FNYEAQ. V shed 5 bases and J 2 bases; nucleotides not matched to a gene: 11. CDR3 length: 16 residues. The CDR3 nucleotides read TGTGCCAGCAGCCCCCTGGGGGGGAAGGTACAAGAGACCCAGTACTTC. Amino acids: CASSPLGGKVQETQYF. Supplemented by reference TRBV7-6 and TRBJ2-5, the full variable domain reads GAGVSQSPRYKVTKRGQDVALRCDPISGHVSLYWYRQALGQGPEFLTYFNYEAQQDKSGLPNDRFSAERPEGSISTLTIQRTEQRDSAMYRCASSPLGGKVQETQYFGPGTRLLVL.

This clone has just a few counts. The chain couples TRBV10-3 to TRBJ2-7, with 14 bases identical to TRBD2. The trim removed 6 bases at V and 9 bases at J, leaving 4 bases unmatched. CDR3 length equals 13 residues. Germline CDR1 reads ENHRY; CDR2 reads SYGVKD. The CDR3 reads CAIRGLAGEPQYF. For the CDR3, the DNA is TGTGCCATCAGGGGACTAGCGGGAGAACCGCAGTACTTC.

This rearrangement joins TRBV15 to TRBJ2-7, with a weak D call TRBD1 (6 bases). With 3 bases removed from V and 3 bases from J, the gap between germline ends came to 15 bases. Germline V lookup: CDR1 LNHNV, CDR2 YYDKDF (reference sequence). The CDR3 spans 15 residues. As DNA, the CDR3 is TGTGCCACCAGCAGCCGGACAGCTACTATCTACGAGCAGTACTTC. It yields the protein CATSSRTATIYEQYF.

The V and J genes are TRBV6-5 and TRBJ2-7; unclear D gene. Germline loops: CDR1 MNHEY, CDR2 SVGAGI. With 6 bases removed from V and 0 bases from J, the gap between germline ends came to 9 bases. The CDR3 consists of 13 residues. The CDR3 reads CASSLRSSYEQYF. The CDR3 region has the DNA TGTGCCAGCAGCCTGCGTAGCTCCTACGAGCAGTACTTC.

This clone came up a few times. CDR3 region: CAWSVSRGRGSPLHF. CDR3 nucleotide sequence: TGTGCCTGGAGTGTAAGCAGGGGGCGTGGGTCACCCCTCCACTTT. V is TRBV30 and J is TRBJ1-6; 8 nucleotides match TRBD1. CDR3 size: 15 residues. V was pared by 0 bases and J by 10 bases, with 8 bases of the junction left unmatched. Germline V CDR1 and CDR2: GTSNPN, SVGIG (reference sequence).

V is TRBV7-9 and J is TRBJ1-4, with D possibly being TRBD1 (5 bases). V lost 1 base and J lost 13, with 16 bases in between. There are 14 residues in the CDR3. Germline-derived CDR1 and CDR2 are SEHNR and FQNEAQ (reference sequence). CDR3 sequence (DNA): TGTGCCAGCAGCTTAGGCCAGGGTATCCGCGGACTGTTTTTT. Protein product: CASSLGQGIRGLFF.

This clone was seen only a few times. The rearrangement uses TRBV2 and TRBJ2-2; D is unclear. CDR1 SNHLY and CDR2 FYNNEI come from the germline V gene. V was trimmed by 6 bases and J by 6 bases, leaving 11 bases between them. The CDR3 runs 13 residues. The CDR3 sequence is CASRENLAGELFF. CDR3 DNA: TGTGCCAGCAGGGAGAATTTGGCCGGGGAGCTGTTTTTT.

The chain has TRBV5-6 and TRBJ1-3, with 11 nucleotides matching TRBD1. Germline V gene sequence: CDR1 SGHDT, CDR2 YYEEEE. CDR3 length equals 16 residues. V lost 4 bases and J lost 4; bases outside the gene matches: 7. CDR3 sequence (DNA): TGTGCCAGCAGCCTCTGGACAGGGGGCAACGGAAACACCATATATTTT. This gives the protein CASSLWTGGNGNTIYF. The full variable domain, in which reference TRBV5-6 and TRBJ1-3 provide the parts outside the CDR3, is DAGVTQSPTHLIKTRGQQVTLRCSPKSGHDTVSWYQQALGQGPQFIFQYYEEEERQRGNFPDRFSGHQFPNYSSELNVNALLLGDSALYLCASSLWTGGNGNTIYFGEGSWLTVV.

This clone was observed a handful of times. The chain recombines TRBV5-1 with TRBJ2-1, with D possibly matching TRBD1 (5 bases). The CDR3 runs 17 residues. Germline loops: CDR1 SGHRS, CDR2 YFSETQ. The ends were cut back, 1 base at V and 0 bases at J, with 14 bases in the middle. The CDR3 nucleotides read TGCGCCAGCAGCTTGCTCGGAACAGGAAGCTCCTACAATGAGCAGTTCTTC. Protein sequence: CASSLLGTGSSYNEQFF.

This sequence joins TRBV29-1 and TRBJ2-2; D is uncertain. CDR1 is SQVTM, CDR2 ANQGSEA, per germline. The V end lost 3 bases, the J end lost 3 bases, and 11 bases lay between the germline ends. CDR3 length: 14 residues. The CDR3 coding sequence is TGCAGCGTTGAGAGTGTCTATGACACCGGGGAGCTGTTTTTT. Translated: CSVESVYDTGELFF.

The gene calls are TRBV28 and TRBJ2-5, with 12 bases fitting TRBD2. The germline V gene encodes CDR1 MDHEN and CDR2 SYDVKM. The CDR3 runs 15 residues. V shed 6 bases, J shed 5 bases, and the junction held 7 bases outside the gene matches. In nucleotides, the CDR3 is TGTGCCAGCAGCCCAGGACTAGCGGGAATCGAGACCCAGTACTTC. Translation gives CASSPGLAGIETQYF.

The V and J genes are TRBV9 and TRBJ2-5, with 8 bases fitting TRBD1. CDR1 is SGDLS and CDR2 is YYNGEE in the germline V gene. The CDR3 is made up of 14 amino acids. Trimming at V came to 4 bases and at J to 1 base, leaving 3 bases not matched to a gene. The CDR3, as DNA: TGTGCCAGCAGCTCCACAGGGGGCCAAGAGACCCAGTACTTC. Its translation: CASSSTGGQETQYF.

The chain combines TRBV13 with TRBJ2-3, with 10 bases matching TRBD2. V dropped 2 bases and J dropped 2; count of bases not matched to a gene: 4. Germline CDR1 PRHDT, CDR2 FYEKMQ (reference sequence). There are 16 residues in the CDR3. The chain's CDR3 is CASSLRAGGVTDTQYF. CDR3 coding DNA: TGTGCCAGCAGCTTACGAGCGGGGGGGGTCACAGATACGCAGTATTTT. Looking up the rest from reference TRBV13 and TRBJ2-3 gives the full variable domain: AAGVIQSPRHLIKEKRETATLKCYPIPRHDTVYWYQQGPGQDPQFLISFYEKMQSDKGSIPDRFSAQQFSDYHSELNMSSLELGDSALYFCASSLRAGGVTDTQYFGPGTRLTVL.

The CDR3 spells CAISEGGLAQTQYF. Written as DNA, the CDR3 is TGTGCCATCAGTGAGGGGGGACTAGCTCAGACCCAGTACTTC. The chain is built from TRBV10-3 and TRBJ2-5; 9 bases fit TRBD2. This CDR3 has 14 residues. Germline CDR1 ENHRY, CDR2 SYGVKD. The trim removed 2 bases at V and 6 bases at J, leaving 4 bases unmatched.

The chain carries TRBV7-6 and TRBJ2-2; no clear D. V was shortened by 3 bases and J by 7 bases, with 6 bases between the two germline ends. Germline V gives CDR1 SGHVS, CDR2 FNYEAQ. This CDR3 has 12 amino acids. DNA for the CDR3: TGTGCCAGCAGCTTGGGCGACGGGGAGCTGTTTTTT. This codes for CASSLGDGELFF.

This chain connects TRBV18 to TRBJ2-7, with a possible D match to TRBD1 (6 bases). V was pared by 6 bases and J by 3 bases, with 15 bases between. The CDR3 totals 14 residues. CDR1 and CDR2 (germline): KGHSH, LQKENI. The CDR3 DNA reads TGTGCCAGCTCCACAGGGATGGGAGACTACGAGCAGTACTTC. This translates into CASSTGMGDYEQYF.

In nucleotides, the CDR3 is TGTGCCAGCAGTAAGACAGGGGCTGGAAACACCATATATTTT. Protein product: CASSKTGAGNTIYF. The gene calls are TRBV6-5 and TRBJ1-3, with 8 positions matching TRBD1. There are 14 residues in the CDR3. Germline V gene lookup returns CDR1 MNHEY and CDR2 SVGAGI. V dropped 5 bases and J dropped 2; count of bases not matched to a gene: 2.

This clone has ten or more counts. The chain has TRBV9 and TRBJ2-3; 12 bases map to TRBD2. Germline lookup yields CDR1 SGDLS and CDR2 YYNGEE. The CDR3 loop spans 17 amino acids. Trimming removed 0 bases from V and 3 bases from J; junction bases left unmatched: 5. The CDR3 sequence: CASSVGPSGGGTDTQYF. The CDR3 DNA follows: TGTGCCAGCAGCGTAGGGCCTAGCGGGGGGGGTACAGATACGCAGTATTTT. The whole variable domain, filled in from reference TRBV9 and TRBJ2-3, reads DSGVTQTPKHLITATGQRVTLRCSPRSGDLSVYWYQQSLDQGLQFLIQYYNGEERAKGNILERFSAQQFPDLHSELNLSSLELGDSALYFCASSVGPSGGGTDTQYFGPGTRLTVL.